Following are 5 T cell receptor beta chains from one sample sequenced in a study of beta chain features in type 1 diabetes. The study, taken as a whole, reports: Within each of all four CD4+ subsets, Type 1 diabetes patients had TCRB CDR3s that were moderately but significantly shorter.

Their cognate antigens are unknown. Sequenced material consisted of expressed TCRB transcripts (all of the isolated RNA was reverse transcribed). Sequencing used immunoSEQ multiplex PCR; TCRdb keeps in-frame clones, though not all of them. Of 300,000 to 350,000 clones listed, roughly 8.8% are singletons. The sample comprised central memory CD4+ T cells from blood. These receptors were collected from a man aged 30 to 39 with type 1 diabetes.

The J gene is TRBJ2-7, the V gene TRBV27, with a possible D match to TRBD2 (5 bases). The CDR3 is 11 residues long. Germline loops: CDR1 MNHEY, CDR2 SMNVEV (reference sequence). The germline V and J ends were trimmed by 10 bases and 7 bases, with 14 bases remaining between them. This CDR3 reads CATNEGREQYF. Here the CDR3 DNA reads TGTGCCACCAACGAGGGCCGAGAGCAGTACTTC.

This clone was seen a handful of times. The chain recombines TRBV19 with TRBJ2-7, with D perhaps TRBD1 (6 bases). Trimming removed 6 bases from V and 3 bases from J, with 12 bases in between. The CDR3 runs to 13 residues. Germline V gives CDR1 LNHDA, CDR2 SQIVND (reference sequence). The CDR3 is CASRQGPLYEQYF. Here the CDR3 DNA reads TGTGCCAGTAGGCAGGGGCCCCTCTACGAGCAGTACTTC.

This clone occurred a few times. The sample holds other DNA sequences that translate to the same CDR3. V gene TRBV11-3 combines with J gene TRBJ2-3; D call uncertain. The CDR3 sequence is 12 residues long. From germline, CDR1 is SGHNT and CDR2 YENEEA. Trimming pared 0 bases from V and 5 bases from J, leaving 3 bases between. CDR3 coding DNA: TGTGCCAGCAGCTTAGATCGAGATACGCAGTATTTT. Residues: CASSLDRDTQYF.

This clone was seen only a few times. This rearrangement joins TRBV5-1 to TRBJ2-6, with 8 nucleotides matching TRBD1. V lost 4 bases to trimming and J lost 2 bases; unmatched junction nucleotides: 8. CDR3 length: 17 amino acids. Germline V gene lookup returns CDR1 SGHRS and CDR2 YFSETQ. The CDR3 sequence is CASSPSDRATGANVLTF. For the CDR3, the DNA is TGCGCCAGCAGCCCCTCGGACAGGGCCACTGGGGCCAACGTCCTGACTTTC.

The rearrangement uses TRBV7-4 and TRBJ1-2; no firm D call. The length of the CDR3 is 12 residues. The V end lost 5 bases, the J end lost 5 bases, and 9 bases lay between the germline ends. The germline CDR1 and CDR2 sequences are SGHVT and SQSDAQ. The CDR3 DNA follows: TGTGCCAGCAGCCCTCCGGGATATGGCTACACCTTC. It translates to CASSPPGYGYTF. The complete variable domain, with remaining parts taken from reference TRBV7-4 and TRBJ1-2, reads GAGVSQSPRYKVAKRGRDVALRCDSISGHVTLYWYRQTLGQGSEVLTYSQSDAQRDKSGRPSGRFSAERPERSVSTLKIQRTEQGDSAVYLCASSPPGYGYTFGSGTRLTVV.